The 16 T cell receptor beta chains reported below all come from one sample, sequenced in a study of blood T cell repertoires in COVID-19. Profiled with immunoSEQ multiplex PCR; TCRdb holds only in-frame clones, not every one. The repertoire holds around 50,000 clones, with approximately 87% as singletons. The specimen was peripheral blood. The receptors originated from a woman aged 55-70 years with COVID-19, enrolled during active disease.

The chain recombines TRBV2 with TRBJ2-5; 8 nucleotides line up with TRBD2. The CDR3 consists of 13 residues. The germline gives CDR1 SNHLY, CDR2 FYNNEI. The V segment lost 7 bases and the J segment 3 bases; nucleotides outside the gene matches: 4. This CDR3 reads CASTQAGEETQYF. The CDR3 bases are TGTGCCAGCACCCAAGCGGGAGAAGAGACCCAGTACTTC.

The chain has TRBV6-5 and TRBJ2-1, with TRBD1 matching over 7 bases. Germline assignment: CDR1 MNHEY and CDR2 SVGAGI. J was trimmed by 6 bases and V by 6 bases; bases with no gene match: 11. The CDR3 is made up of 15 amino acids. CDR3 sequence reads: CASSRQSSGGNEQFF. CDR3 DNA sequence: TGTGCCAGCAGCAGACAGTCTTCAGGGGGCAATGAGCAGTTCTTC.

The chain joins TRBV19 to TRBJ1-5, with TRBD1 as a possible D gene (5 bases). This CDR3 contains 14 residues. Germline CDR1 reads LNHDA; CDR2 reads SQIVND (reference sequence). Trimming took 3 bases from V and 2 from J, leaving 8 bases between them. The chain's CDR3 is CASSIQQGNQPQHF. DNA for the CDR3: TGTGCCAGTAGTATCCAACAGGGCAATCAGCCCCAGCATTTT.

DNA for the CDR3: TGTGCCAGCTCACAGCGGGAGACGGGCACAGATACGCAGTATTTT. It yields the protein CASSQRETGTDTQYF. This chain joins TRBV5-8 and TRBJ2-3, with TRBD2 matching 8 bases. J gave up 1 base and V 7 bases, and 8 bases lay outside the gene matches. Germline-derived CDR1 and CDR2 are SGHTS and YDEGEE. The CDR3 extends over 15 amino acids.

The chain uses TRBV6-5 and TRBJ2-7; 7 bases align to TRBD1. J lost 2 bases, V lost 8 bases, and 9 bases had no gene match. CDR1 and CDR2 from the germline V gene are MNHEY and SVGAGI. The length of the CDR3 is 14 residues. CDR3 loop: CASRRTGETYEQYF. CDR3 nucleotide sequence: TGTGCCAGCCGTAGGACAGGAGAAACCTACGAGCAGTACTTC.

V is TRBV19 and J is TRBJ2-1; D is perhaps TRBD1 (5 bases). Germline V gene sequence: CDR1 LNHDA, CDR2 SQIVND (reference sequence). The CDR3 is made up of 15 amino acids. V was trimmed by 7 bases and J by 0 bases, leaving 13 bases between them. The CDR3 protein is CASTRTLISYNEQFF. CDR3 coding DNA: TGTGCCAGTACCCGGACACTTATCTCCTACAATGAGCAGTTCTTC.

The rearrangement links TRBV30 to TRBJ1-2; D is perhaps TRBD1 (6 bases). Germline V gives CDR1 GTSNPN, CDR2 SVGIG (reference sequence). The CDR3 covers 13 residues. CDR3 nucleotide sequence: TGTGCATACAAGGGGGAGTCAAACTATGGCTACACCTTC. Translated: CAYKGESNYGYTF.

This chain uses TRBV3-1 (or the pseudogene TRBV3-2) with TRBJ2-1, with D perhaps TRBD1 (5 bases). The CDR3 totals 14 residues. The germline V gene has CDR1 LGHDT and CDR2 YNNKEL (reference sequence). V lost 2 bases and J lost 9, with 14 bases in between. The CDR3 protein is CASSQFGKQGEQFF. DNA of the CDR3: TGTGCCAGCAGCCAATTTGGGAAGCAGGGTGAGCAGTTCTTC.

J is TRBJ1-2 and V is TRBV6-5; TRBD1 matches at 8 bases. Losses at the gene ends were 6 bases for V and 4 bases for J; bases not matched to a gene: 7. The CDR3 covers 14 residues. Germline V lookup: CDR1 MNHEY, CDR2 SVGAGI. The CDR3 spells CASRNDRGGYGYTF. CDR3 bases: TGTGCCAGCAGAAACGACAGGGGTGGCTATGGCTACACCTTC.

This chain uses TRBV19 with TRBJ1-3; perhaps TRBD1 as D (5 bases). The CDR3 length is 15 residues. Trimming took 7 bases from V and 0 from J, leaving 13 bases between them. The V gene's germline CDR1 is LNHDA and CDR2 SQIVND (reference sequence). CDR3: CASTPLDNSGNTIYF. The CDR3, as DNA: TGTGCCAGTACCCCCTTGGACAACTCTGGAAACACCATATATTTT.

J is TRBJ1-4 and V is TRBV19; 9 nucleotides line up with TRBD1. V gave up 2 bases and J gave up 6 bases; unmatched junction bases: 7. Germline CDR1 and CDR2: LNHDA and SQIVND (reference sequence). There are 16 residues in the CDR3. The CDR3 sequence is CASSIILGQGYEKLFF. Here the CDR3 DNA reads TGTGCCAGTAGTATAATTCTGGGACAGGGCTATGAAAAACTGTTTTTT.

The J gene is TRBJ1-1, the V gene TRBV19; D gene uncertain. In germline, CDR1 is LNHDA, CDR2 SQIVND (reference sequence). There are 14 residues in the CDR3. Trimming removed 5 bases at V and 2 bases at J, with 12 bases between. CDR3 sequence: CASSVRTGNTEAFF. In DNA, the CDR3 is TGTGCCAGTAGTGTGAGGACGGGAAACACTGAAGCTTTCTTT.

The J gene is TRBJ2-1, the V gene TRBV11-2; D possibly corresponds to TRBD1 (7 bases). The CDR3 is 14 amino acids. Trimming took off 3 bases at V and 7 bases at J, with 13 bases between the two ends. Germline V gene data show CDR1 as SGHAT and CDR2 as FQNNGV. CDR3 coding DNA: TGTGCCAGCAGCTTTTCGACAGGGAGGAATGAGCAGTTCTTC. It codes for CASSFSTGRNEQFF.

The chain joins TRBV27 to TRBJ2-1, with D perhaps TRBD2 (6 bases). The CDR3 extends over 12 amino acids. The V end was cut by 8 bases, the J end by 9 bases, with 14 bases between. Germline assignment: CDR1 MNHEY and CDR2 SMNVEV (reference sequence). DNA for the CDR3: TGTGCCAGCGGCGTCGGGGGAGGTGAGCAGTTCTTC. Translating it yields CASGVGGGEQFF.

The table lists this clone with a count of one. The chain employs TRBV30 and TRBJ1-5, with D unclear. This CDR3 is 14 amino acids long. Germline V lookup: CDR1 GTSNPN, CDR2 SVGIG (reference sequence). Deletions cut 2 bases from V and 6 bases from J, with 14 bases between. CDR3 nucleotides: TGTGCCTGGAGTCTTGGCAGGCTCGGTCAGCCCCAGCATTTT. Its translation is CAWSLGRLGQPQHF.

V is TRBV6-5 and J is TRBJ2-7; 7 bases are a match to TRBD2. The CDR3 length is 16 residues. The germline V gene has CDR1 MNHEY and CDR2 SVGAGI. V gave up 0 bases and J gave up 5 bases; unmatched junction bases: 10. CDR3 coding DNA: TGTGCCAGCAGTTACTCGATACCTAGCGGAGGCCACGAGCAGTACTTC. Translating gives CASSYSIPSGGHEQYF.